This T cell receptor (beta chain) was found in a study of OX40 agonist ivuxolimab in advanced cancers. As for the study in general: The dose-escalation cohort had hepatocellular carcinoma, melanoma, renal cell or head and neck cancer. The study, taken as a whole, reports: Some patients without response likewise showed low normalized clonal expansion.

Deletions cut 1 base from V and 0 bases from J, with 9 bases between. CDR3 size: 15 residues. Germline CDR1 is SGHTA and CDR2 is FQGNSA. Concerning this clone: What it binds is unknown.

Libraries were prepared by immunoSEQ multiplex PCR; TCRdb keeps only in-frame clonotypes and omits some of them. The table records roughly 68,000 clones, about nine tenths of them present only once. The sample here was CD4+ or CD8+ T cells sorted from blood, taken in a trial of the OX40 agonist ivuxolimab. This clonotype was obtained from an adult with an advanced solid tumor such as melanoma, head and neck, liver or kidney cancer. The V and J genes are TRBV7-2 and TRBJ2-5; a weak D match, TRBD2 (6 bases). Written as DNA, the CDR3 is TGTGCCAGCAGCTTAGATGGGACTTACCAAGAGACCCAGTACTTC. Its translation: CASSLDGTYQETQYF.